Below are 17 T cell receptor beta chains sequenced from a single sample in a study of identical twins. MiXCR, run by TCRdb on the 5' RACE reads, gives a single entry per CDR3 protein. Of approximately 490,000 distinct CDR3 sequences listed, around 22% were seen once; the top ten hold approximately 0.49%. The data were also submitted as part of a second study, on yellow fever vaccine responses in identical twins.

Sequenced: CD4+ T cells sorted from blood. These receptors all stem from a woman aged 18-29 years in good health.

Here the CDR3 reads CASSARGHQVRDYEQYV. DNA for the CDR3: TGTGCCAGCAGCGCCAGAGGGCACCAAGTCCGAGACTACGAGCAGTACGTC. This chain links TRBV11-2 with TRBJ2-7; possibly TRBD2 for D (5 bases). The germline gives CDR1 SGHAT, CDR2 FQNNGV. V was shortened by 5 bases and J by 3 bases, with 23 bases between the two germline ends. The CDR3 runs 17 residues.

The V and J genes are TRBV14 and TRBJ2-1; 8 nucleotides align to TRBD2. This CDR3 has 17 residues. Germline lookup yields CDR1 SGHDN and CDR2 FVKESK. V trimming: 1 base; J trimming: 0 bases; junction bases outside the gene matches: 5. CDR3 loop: CASSQVLGLVSYNEQFF. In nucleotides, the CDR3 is TGTGCCAGCAGCCAAGTGTTGGGACTAGTCTCCTACAATGAGCAGTTCTTC.

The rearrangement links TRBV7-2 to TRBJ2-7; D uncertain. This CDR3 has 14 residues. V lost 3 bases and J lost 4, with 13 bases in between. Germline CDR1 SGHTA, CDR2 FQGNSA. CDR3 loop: CASSFMGNSYEQYF. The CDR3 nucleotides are TGTGCCAGCAGCTTTATGGGTAATTCTTACGAGCAGTACTTC.

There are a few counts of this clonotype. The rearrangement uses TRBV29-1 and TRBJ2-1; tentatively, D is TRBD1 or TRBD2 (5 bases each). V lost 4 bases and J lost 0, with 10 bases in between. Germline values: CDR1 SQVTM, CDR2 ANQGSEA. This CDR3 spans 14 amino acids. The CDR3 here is CSVGRGVSYNEQFF. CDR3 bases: TGCAGCGTTGGTAGGGGAGTCTCCTACAATGAGCAGTTCTTC.

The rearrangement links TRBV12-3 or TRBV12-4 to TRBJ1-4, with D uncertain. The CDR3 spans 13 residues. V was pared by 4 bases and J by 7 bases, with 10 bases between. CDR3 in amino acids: CASSYVTGEKLFF. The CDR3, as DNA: TGTGCCAGCAGTTACGTTACGGGTGAAAAACTGTTTTTT.

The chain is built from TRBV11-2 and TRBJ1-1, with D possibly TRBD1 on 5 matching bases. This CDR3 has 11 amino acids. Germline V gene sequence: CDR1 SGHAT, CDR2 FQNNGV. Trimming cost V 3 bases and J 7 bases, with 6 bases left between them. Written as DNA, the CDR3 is TGTGCCAGCAGCTTTGGGGGTGAAGCTTTCTTT. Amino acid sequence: CASSFGGEAFF.

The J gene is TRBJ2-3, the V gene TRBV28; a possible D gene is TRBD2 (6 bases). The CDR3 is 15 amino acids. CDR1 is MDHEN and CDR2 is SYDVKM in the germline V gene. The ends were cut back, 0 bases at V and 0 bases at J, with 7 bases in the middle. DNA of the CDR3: TGTGCCAGCAGTTTATGGCGGGACAGCACAGATACGCAGTATTTT. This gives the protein CASSLWRDSTDTQYF.

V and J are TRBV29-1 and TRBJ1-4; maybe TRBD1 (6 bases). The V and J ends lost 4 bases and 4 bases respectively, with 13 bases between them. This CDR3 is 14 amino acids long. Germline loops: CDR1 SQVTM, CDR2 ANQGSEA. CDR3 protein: CSVGLDRLNEKLFF. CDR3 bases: TGCAGCGTTGGCTTGGACAGACTTAATGAAAAACTGTTTTTT.

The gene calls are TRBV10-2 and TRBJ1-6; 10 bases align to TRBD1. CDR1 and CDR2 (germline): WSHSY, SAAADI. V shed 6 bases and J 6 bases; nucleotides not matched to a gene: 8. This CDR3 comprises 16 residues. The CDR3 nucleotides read TGCGCCAGCAGCGCTTGGACAGGGGGGTTTAATTCACCCCTCCACTTT. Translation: CASSAWTGGFNSPLHF.

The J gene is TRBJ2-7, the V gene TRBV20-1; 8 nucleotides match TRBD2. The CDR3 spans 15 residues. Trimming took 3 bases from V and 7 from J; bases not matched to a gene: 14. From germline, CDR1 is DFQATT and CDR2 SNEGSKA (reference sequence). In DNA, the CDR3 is TGCAGTGCTAGTGTTAGCGGGGTCGGTACGGGGGAGCAGTACTTC. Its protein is CSASVSGVGTGEQYF.

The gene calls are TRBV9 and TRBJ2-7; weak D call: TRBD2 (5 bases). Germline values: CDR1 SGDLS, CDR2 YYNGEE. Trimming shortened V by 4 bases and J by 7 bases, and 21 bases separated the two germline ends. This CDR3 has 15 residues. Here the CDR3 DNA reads TGTGCCAGCAGCCTCGGACTCCCCACCCAAGGGGAGCAGTACTTC. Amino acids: CASSLGLPTQGEQYF.

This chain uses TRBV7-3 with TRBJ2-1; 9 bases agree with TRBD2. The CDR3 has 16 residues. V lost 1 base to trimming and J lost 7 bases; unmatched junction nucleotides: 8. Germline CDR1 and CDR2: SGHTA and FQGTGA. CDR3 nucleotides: TGTGCCAGCAGCTTAAGTGCGGGAGGGCCAGATAATGAGCAGTTCTTC. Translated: CASSLSAGGPDNEQFF.

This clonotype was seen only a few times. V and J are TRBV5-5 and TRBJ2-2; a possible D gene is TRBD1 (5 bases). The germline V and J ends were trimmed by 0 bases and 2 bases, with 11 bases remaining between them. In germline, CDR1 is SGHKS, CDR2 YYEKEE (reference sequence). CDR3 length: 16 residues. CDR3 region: CASSLVSGKNTGELFF. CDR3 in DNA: TGTGCCAGCAGCTTGGTGTCAGGGAAAAACACCGGGGAGCTGTTTTTT.

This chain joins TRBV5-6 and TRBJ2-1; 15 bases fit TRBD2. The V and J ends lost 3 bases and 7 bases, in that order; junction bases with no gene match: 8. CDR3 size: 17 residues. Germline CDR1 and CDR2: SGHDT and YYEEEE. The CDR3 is CASSSRTSGGASNEQFF. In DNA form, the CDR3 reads TGTGCCAGCAGCTCCCGGACTAGCGGGGGGGCCTCAAATGAGCAGTTCTTC.

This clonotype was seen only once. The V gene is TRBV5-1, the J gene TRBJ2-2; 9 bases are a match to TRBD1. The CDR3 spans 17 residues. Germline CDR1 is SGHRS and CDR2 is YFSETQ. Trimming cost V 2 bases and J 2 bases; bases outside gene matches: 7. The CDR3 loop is CASSFRPGQGNTGELFF. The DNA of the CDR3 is TGCGCCAGCAGCTTCCGGCCGGGACAGGGTAACACCGGGGAGCTGTTTTTT.

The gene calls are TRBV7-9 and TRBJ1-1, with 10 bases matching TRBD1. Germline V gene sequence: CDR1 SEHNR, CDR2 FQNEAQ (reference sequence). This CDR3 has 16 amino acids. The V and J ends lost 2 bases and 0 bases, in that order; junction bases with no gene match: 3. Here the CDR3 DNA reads TGTGCCAGCAGCTTAAGGGACAGGGGTGTGAACACTGAAGCTTTCTTT. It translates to CASSLRDRGVNTEAFF.

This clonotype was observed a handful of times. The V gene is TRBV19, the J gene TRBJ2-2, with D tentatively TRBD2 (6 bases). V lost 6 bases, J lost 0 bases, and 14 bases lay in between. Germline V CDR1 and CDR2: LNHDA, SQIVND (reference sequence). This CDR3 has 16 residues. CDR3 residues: CASRPGEQTNTGELFF. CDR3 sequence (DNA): TGTGCCAGTAGACCGGGGGAACAGACGAACACCGGGGAGCTGTTTTTT.